This TCR beta chain appears in the sequencing data of a study of blood T cell repertoires in COVID-19. TCRdb's table, derived via immunoSEQ multiplex PCR, lists solely in-frame clones and lacks some. The data show some 210,000 clones, around 80% seen once. Ten or more counts support this clone. This CDR3 has 17 amino acids. The sequence was collected from a woman between 35 and 50 years old with acute or convalescent COVID-19. The source material was peripheral blood. The V gene is TRBV21-1, the J gene TRBJ1-5; the table calls TRBD1, which could not be checked here. TRBV21-1 is assigned pseudogene status. The CDR3 spells CASSNRNGTGEDQPQHF. In DNA form, the CDR3 reads TGTGCCAGCAGCAACCGGAACGGGACAGGGGAAGATCAGCCCCAGCATTTT.